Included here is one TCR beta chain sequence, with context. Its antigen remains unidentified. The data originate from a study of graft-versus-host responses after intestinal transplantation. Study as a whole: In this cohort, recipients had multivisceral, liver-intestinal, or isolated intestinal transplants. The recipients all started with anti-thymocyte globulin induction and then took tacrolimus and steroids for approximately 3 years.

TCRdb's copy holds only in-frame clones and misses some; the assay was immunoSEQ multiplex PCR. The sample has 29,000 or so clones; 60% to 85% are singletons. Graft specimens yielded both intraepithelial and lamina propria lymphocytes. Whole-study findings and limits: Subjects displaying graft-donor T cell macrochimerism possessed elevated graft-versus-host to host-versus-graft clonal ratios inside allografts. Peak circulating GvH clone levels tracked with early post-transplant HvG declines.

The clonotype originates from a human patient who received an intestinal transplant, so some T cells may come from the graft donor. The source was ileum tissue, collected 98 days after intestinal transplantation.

The CDR3 loop is CASSPWTARLSYEQYF. The CDR3 DNA is TGTGCCAGCAGCCCCTGGACCGCGCGGCTGTCCTACGAGCAGTACTTC. The rearrangement links TRBV6-6 to TRBJ2-7; no reliable D call. The V end lost 6 bases, the J end lost 1 base, and 19 bases lay between the germline ends. The CDR3 spans 16 residues. CDR1 MNHNY and CDR2 SVGAGI come from the germline V gene (reference sequence).